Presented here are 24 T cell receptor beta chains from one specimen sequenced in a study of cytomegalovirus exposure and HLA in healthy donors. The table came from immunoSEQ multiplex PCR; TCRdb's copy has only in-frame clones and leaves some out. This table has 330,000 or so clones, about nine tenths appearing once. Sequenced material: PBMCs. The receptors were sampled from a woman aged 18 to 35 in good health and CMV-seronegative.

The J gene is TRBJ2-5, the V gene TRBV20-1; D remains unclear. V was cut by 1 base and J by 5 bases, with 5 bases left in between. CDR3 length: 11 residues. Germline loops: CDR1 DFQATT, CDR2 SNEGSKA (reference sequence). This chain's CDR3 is CSARVRETQYF. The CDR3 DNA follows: TGCAGTGCTAGAGTGAGGGAGACCCAGTACTTC.

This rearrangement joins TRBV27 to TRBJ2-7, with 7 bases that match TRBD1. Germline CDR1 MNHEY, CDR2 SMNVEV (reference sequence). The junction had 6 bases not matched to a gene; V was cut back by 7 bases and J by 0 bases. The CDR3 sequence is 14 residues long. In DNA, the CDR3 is TGTGCCAGCACGCGACAGGGTGGCTCCTACGAGCAGTACTTC. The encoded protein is CASTRQGGSYEQYF.

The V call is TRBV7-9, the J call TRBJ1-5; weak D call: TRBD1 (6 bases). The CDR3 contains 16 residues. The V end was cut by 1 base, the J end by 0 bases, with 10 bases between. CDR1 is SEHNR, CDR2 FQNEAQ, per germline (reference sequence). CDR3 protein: CASSLDEGDSNQPQHF. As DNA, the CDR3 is TGTGCCAGCAGCTTAGACGAGGGGGATAGCAATCAGCCCCAGCATTTT.

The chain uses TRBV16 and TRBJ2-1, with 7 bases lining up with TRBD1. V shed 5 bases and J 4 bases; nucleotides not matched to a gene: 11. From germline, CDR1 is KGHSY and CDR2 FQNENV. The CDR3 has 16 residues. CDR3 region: CASSSPPDRVYNEQFF. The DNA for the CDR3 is TGTGCCAGCAGCTCCCCCCCCGACAGGGTTTACAATGAGCAGTTCTTC.

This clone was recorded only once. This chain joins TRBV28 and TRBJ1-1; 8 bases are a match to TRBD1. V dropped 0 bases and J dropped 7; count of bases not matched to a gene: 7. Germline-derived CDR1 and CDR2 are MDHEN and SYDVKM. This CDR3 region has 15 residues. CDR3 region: CASSLWTQGAIEAFF. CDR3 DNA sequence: TGTGCCAGCAGTTTATGGACTCAGGGGGCCATTGAAGCTTTCTTT.

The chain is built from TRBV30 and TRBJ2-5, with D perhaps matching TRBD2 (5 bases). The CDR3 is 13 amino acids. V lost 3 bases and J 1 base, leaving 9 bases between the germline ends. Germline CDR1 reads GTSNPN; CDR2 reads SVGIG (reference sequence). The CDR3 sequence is CAWSPRGQETQYF. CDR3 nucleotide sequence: TGTGCCTGGAGCCCCCGGGGCCAAGAGACCCAGTACTTC.

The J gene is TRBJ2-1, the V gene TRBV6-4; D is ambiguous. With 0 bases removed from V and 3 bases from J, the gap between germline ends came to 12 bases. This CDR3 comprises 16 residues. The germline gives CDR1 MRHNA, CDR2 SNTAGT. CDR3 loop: CASSDSSKKSYNEQFF. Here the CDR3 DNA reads TGTGCCAGCAGTGACTCTTCCAAGAAGAGCTACAATGAGCAGTTCTTC.

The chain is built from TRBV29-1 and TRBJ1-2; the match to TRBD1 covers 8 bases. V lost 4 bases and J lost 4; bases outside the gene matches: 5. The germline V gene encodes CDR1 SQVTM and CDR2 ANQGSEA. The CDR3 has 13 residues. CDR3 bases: TGCAGCGTTGGGGACAGGAGCTTCTATGGCTACACCTTC. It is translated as CSVGDRSFYGYTF. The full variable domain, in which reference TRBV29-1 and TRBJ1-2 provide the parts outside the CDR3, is SAVISQKPSRDICQRGTSLTIQCQVDSQVTMMFWYRQQPGQSLTLIATANQGSEATYESGFVIDKFPISRPNLTFSTLTVSNMSPEDSSIYLCSVGDRSFYGYTFGSGTRLTVV.

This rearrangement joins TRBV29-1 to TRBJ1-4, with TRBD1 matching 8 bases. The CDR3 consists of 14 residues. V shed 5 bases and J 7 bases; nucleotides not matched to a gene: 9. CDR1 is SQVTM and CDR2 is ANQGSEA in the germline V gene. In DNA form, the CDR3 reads TGCAGCGTTTCTTACAGGGACAGGACTGAAAAACTGTTTTTT. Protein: CSVSYRDRTEKLFF.

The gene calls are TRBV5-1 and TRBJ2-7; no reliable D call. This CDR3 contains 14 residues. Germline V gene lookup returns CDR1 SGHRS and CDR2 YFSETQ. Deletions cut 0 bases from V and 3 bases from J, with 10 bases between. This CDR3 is CASSLDSLVYEQYF. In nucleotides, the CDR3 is TGCGCCAGCAGCTTGGACAGCCTCGTCTACGAGCAGTACTTC.

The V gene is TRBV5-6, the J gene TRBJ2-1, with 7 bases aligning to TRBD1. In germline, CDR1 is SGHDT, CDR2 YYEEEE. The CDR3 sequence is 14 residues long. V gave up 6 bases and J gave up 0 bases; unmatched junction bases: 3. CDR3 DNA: TGTGCCAGCATCGGGACAGTCTCCTACAATGAGCAGTTCTTC. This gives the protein CASIGTVSYNEQFF. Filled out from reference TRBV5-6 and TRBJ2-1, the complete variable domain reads DAGVTQSPTHLIKTRGQQVTLRCSPKSGHDTVSWYQQALGQGPQFIFQYYEEEERQRGNFPDRFSGHQFPNYSSELNVNALLLGDSALYLCASIGTVSYNEQFFGPGTRLTVL.

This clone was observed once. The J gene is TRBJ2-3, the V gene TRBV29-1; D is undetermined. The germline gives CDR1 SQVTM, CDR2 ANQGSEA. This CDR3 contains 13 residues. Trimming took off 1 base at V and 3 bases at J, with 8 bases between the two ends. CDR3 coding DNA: TGCAGCGTTGAAGGGCCAGATACAGATACGCAGTATTTT. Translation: CSVEGPDTDTQYF.

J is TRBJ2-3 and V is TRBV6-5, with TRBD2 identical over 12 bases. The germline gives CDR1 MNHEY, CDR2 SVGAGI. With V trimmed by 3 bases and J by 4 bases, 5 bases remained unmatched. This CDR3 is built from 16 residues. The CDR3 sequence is CASSYLAGGPPDTQYF. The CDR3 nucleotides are TGTGCCAGCAGTTATCTAGCGGGAGGGCCGCCAGATACGCAGTATTTT.

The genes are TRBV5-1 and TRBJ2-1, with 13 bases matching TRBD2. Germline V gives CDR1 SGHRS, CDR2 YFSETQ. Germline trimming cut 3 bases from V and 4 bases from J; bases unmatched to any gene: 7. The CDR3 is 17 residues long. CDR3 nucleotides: TGCGCCAGCAGCTCACTAGCGGGAGGGCCGAGGTACAATGAGCAGTTCTTC. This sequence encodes CASSSLAGGPRYNEQFF.

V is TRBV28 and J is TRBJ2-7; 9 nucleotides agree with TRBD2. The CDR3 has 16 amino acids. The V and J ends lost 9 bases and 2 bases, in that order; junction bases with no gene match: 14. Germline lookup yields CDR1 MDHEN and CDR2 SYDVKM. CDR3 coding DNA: TGTGCCAGTAGGGTAGCGGGAGAAATAGCTGCCTACGAGCAGTACTTC. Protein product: CASRVAGEIAAYEQYF. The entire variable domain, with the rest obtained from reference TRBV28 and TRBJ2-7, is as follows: DVKVTQSSRYLVKRTGEKVFLECVQDMDHENMFWYRQDPGLGLRLIYFSYDVKMKEKGDIPEGYSVSREKKERFSLILESASTNQTSMYLCASRVAGEIAAYEQYFGPGTRLTVT.

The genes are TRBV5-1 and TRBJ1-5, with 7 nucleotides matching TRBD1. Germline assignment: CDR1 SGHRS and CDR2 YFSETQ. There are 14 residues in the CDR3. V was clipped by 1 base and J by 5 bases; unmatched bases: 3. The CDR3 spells CASSLTGEDQPQHF. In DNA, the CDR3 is TGCGCCAGCAGCTTGACAGGGGAGGATCAGCCCCAGCATTTT.

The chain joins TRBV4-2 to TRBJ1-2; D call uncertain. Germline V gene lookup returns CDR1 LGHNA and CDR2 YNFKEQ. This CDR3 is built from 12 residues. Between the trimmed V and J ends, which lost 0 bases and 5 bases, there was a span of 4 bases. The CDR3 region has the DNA TGTGCCAGCAGCCAAGACAGATATGGCTACACCTTC. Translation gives CASSQDRYGYTF.

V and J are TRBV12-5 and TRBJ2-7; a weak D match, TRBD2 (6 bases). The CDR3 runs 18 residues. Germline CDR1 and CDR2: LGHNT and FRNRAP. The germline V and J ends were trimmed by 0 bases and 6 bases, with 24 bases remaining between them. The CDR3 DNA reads TGTGCTAGTGGTTTGGTCTCCCGAGGACTATTGGGAACTTCCGAGCAGTACTTC. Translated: CASGLVSRGLLGTSEQYF.

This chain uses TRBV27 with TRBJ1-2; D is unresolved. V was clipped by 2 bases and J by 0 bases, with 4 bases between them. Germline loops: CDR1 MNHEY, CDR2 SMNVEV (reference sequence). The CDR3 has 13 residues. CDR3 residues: CASSLSTNYGYTF. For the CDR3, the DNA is TGTGCCAGCAGTTTAAGCACTAACTATGGCTACACCTTC.

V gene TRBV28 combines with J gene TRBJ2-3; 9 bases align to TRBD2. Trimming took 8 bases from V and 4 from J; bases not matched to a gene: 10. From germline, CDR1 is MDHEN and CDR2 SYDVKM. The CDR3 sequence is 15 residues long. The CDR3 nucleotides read TGTGCCAGCGGGGGTAGCGGGAGCGTCTCAGATACGCAGTATTTT. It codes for CASGGSGSVSDTQYF.

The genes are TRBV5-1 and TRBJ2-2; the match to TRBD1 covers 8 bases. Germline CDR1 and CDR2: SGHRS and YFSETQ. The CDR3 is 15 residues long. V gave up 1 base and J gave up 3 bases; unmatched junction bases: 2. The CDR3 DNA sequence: TGCGCCAGCAGCTTGACAGGGGGAGACACCGGGGAGCTGTTTTTT. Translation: CASSLTGGDTGELFF. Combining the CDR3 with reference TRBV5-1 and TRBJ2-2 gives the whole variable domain KAGVTQTPRYLIKTRGQQVTLSCSPISGHRSVSWYQQTPGQGLQFLFEYFSETQRNKGNFPGRFSGRQFSNSRSEMNVSTLELGDSALYLCASSLTGGDTGELFFGEGSRLTVL.

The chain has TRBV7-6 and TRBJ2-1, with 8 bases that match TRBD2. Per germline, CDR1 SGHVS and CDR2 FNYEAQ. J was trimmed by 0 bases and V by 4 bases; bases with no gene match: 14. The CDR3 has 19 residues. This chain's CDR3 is CASSSVAGFLISSYNEQFF. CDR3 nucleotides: TGTGCCAGCAGCTCCGTAGCGGGATTTTTAATCAGCTCCTACAATGAGCAGTTCTTC.

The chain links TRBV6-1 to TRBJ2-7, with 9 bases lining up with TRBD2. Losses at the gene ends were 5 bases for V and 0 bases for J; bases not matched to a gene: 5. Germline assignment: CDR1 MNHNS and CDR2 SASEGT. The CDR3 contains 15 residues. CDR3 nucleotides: TGTGCCAGCAGTCCTAATAGCGGGAGCTCCTACGAGCAGTACTTC. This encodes CASSPNSGSSYEQYF.

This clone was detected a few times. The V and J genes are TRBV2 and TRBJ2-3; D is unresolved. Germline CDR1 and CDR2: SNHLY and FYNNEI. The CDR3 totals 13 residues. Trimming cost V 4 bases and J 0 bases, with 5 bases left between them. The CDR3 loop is CASSGQSTDTQYF. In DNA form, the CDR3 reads TGTGCCAGCAGTGGGCAGAGCACAGATACGCAGTATTTT.